A selection of T cell receptor beta chains follows, all from one sample in a study of radiotherapy plus CTLA-4 blockade in lung cancer. The table came from immunoSEQ multiplex PCR; TCRdb's copy has only in-frame clones and leaves some out. The sample lists approximately 53,000 clones; about 88% were seen once. The specimen was peripheral blood, collected from a patient treated with radiotherapy plus ipilimumab. The receptors here all came from a human donor with non-small cell lung cancer whose response to radiotherapy plus ipilimumab could not be evaluated. Each CDR3 is given with its conserved first and last residue. Each record gives: CDR3 length, J gene, V gene, D gene, CDR3 DNA, CDR3 protein. A D gene is named only where the DNA matches it firmly.

>15|TRBJ1-1|TRBV5-1|TRBD1
TGCGCCAGCAGCCTATGGGACAGGGGGGGCACTGAAGCTTTCTTT
CASSLWDRGGTEAFF
>15|TRBJ2-5|TRBV7-9|.
TGTGCCAGCAGCTTATTTAGGGGTTTGGGAGAGACCCAGTACTTC
CASSLFRGLGETQYF
>15|TRBJ1-1|TRBV7-2|TRBD1
TGTGCCAGCAGCTTAGGTGGACAGGGGGTGACTGAAGCTTTCTTT
CASSLGGQGVTEAFF